What follows are 4 T cell receptor beta chains derived from one specimen sequenced in a study of T cells in Graves' hyperthyroidism and ophthalmopathy. RNA transcripts were the template for amplifying TCR beta CDR3 regions. When the TCR CDR3 underwent first-round RT-PCR, the HTBI primer set was used. TCRdb redid the calling of the multiplex PCR reads with MiXCR, one entry per CDR3 protein. The profile shows approximately 640,000 distinct CDR3 sequences, about 45% of them singletons. Sequencing was performed on peripheral blood or thyroid tissue (not recorded which). The receptors were sampled from an adult man with Graves' disease, either hyperthyroidism or ophthalmopathy (not recorded which).

V gene TRBV29-1 combines with J gene TRBJ2-3; D might be TRBD1 (5 bases). Trimming removed 6 bases at V and 4 bases at J, with 5 bases between. Germline V gene lookup returns CDR1 SQVTM and CDR2 ANQGSEA. The CDR3 loop spans 10 amino acids. In DNA form, the CDR3 reads TGCAGCGTCAGGGCAGATACGCAGTATTTT. This gives the protein CSVRADTQYF.

This clonotype has just one count. This sequence joins TRBV5-6 and TRBJ2-7; D possibly corresponds to TRBD1 (5 bases). V dropped 0 bases and J dropped 4 bases, with 11 bases sitting between them. CDR1 SGHDT and CDR2 YYEEEE come from the germline V gene. The CDR3 loop spans 14 amino acids. In DNA form, the CDR3 reads TGTGCCAGCAGCTTGGGATCCCAGGGATACGAGCAGTACTTC. Translation: CASSLGSQGYEQYF.

This clonotype was seen a handful of times. The J gene is TRBJ1-5, the V gene TRBV12-3 or TRBV12-4; D is possibly TRBD1 (6 bases). The CDR3 is 14 residues long. V lost 6 bases to trimming and J lost 8 bases, with 17 bases between them. DNA for the CDR3: TGTGCCAGCAGGTCGGGGGCAGAGCGGGAGCCCCAGCATTTT. This gives the protein CASRSGAEREPQHF.

Comment on this clonotype: It may be a read error: a sequence one base away is much more abundant. The chain employs TRBV15 and TRBJ1-2, with D hard to call. The CDR3 has 14 residues. V lost 6 bases and J lost 0, with 11 bases in between. CDR1 LNHNV and CDR2 YYDKDF come from the germline V gene (reference sequence). CDR3 sequence (DNA): TGTGCCACCAGTCGTAGTCGGACTAACTATGGCTACACCTTC. Translated: CATSRSRTNYGYTF.